This TCR beta chain was sequenced during a study of blood T cell repertoires in COVID-19. Study context: Samples representing acute and convalescent COVID-19 were sourced from the United States, Italy and Spain.

As regards this clone: Other nucleotide sequences from this sample produce the same CDR3.

Generated by immunoSEQ multiplex PCR, the TCRdb table keeps only in-frame clones and is missing some. The sample holds about 150,000 clones, approximately 83% seen once. The sequencing input was peripheral blood. The source of this sequence is an older woman with acute or convalescent COVID-19.

Here the CDR3 reads CAWSRRGTEAFF. The CDR3 DNA is TGTGCCTGGAGCCGGAGGGGCACTGAAGCTTTCTTT. The rearrangement uses TRBV30 and TRBJ1-1; TRBD1 might be the D (5 bases). The CDR3 is 12 residues long. Trimming took 3 bases from V and 4 from J, leaving 9 bases between them. Looked up from germline, CDR1 is GTSNPN and CDR2 is SVGIG (reference sequence).